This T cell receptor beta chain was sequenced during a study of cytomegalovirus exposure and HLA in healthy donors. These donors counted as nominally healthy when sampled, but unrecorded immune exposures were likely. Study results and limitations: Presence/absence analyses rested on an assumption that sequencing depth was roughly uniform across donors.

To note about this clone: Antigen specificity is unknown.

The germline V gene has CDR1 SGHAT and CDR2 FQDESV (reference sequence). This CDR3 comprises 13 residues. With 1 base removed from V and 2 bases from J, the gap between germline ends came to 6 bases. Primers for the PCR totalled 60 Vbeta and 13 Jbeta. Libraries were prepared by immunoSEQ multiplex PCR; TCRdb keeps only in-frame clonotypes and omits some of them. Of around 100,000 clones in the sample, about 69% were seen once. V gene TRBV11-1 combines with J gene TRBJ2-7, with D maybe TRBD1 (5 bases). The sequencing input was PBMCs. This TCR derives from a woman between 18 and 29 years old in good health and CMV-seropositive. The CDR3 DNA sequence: TGTGCCAGCAGCTTAGGGGGCCCCTACGAGCAGTACTTC. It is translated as CASSLGGPYEQYF.